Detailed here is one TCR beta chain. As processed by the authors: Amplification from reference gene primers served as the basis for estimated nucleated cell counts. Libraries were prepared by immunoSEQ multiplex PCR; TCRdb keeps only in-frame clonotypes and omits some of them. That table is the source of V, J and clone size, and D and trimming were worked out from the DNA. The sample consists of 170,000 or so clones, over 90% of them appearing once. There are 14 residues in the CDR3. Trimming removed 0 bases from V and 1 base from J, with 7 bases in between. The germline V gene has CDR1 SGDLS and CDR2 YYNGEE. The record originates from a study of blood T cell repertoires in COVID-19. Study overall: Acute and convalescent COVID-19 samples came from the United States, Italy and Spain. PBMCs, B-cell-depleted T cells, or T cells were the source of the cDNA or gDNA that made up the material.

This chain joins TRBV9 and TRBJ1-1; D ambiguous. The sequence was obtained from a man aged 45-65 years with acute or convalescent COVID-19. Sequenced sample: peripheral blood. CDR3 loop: CASSVVSTNTEAFF. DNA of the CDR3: TGTGCCAGCAGCGTAGTCAGTACGAACACTGAAGCTTTCTTT.